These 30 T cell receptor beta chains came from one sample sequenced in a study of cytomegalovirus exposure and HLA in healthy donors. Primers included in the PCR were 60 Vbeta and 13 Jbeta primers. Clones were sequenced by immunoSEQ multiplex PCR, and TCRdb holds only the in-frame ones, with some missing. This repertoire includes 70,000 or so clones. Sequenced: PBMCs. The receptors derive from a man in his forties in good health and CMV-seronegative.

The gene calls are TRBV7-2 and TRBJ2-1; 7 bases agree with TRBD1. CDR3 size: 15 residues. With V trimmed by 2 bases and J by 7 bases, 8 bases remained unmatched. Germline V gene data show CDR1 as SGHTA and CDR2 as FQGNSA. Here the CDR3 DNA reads TGTGCCAGCAGCTTAATGAGGACAGGCAATAATGAGCAGTTCTTC. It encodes CASSLMRTGNNEQFF. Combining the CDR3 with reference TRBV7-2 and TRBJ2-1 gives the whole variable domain GAGVSQSPSNKVTEKGKDVELRCDPISGHTALYWYRQSLGQGLEFLIYFQGNSAPDKSGLPSDRFSAERTGGSVSTLTIQRTQQEDSAVYLCASSLMRTGNNEQFFGPGTRLTVL.

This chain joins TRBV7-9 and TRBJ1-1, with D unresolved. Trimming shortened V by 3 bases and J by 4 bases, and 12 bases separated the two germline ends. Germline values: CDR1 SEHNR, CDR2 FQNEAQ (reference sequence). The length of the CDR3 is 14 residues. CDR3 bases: TGTGCCAGCAGCTTGTCTGGGGAGGGCACTGAAGCTTTCTTT. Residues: CASSLSGEGTEAFF.

The CDR3, as DNA: TGTGCCATCAGCTCCGGGACAGGAGAATCACCCCTCCACTTT. Amino acids: CAISSGTGESPLHF. The chain links TRBV10-3 to TRBJ1-6; TRBD1 matches at 8 bases. Germline lookup yields CDR1 ENHRY and CDR2 SYGVKD. This CDR3 has 14 residues. J was trimmed by 10 bases and V by 6 bases; bases with no gene match: 8.

CDR3 coding DNA: TGTGCCAGCGGGACAGGTCCTGCCTACGAGCAGTACTTC. Its translation is CASGTGPAYEQYF. The J gene is TRBJ2-7, the V gene TRBV2; 8 positions match TRBD1. The V gene's germline CDR1 is SNHLY and CDR2 FYNNEI. The V and J ends lost 8 bases and 2 bases, in that order; junction bases with no gene match: 5. This CDR3 contains 13 residues.

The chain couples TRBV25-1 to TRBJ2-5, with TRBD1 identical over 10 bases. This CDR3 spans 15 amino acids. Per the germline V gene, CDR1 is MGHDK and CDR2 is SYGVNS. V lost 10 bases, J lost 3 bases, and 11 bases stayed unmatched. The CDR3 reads CATWAPGQGKETQYF. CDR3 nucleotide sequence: TGTGCCACCTGGGCCCCGGGACAGGGGAAAGAGACCCAGTACTTC. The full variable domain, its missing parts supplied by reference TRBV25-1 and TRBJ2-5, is EADIYQTPRYLVIGTGKKITLECSQTMGHDKMYWYQQDPGMELHLIHYSYGVNSTEKGDLSSESTVSRIRTEHFPLTLESARPSHTSQYLCATWAPGQGKETQYFGPGTRLLVL.

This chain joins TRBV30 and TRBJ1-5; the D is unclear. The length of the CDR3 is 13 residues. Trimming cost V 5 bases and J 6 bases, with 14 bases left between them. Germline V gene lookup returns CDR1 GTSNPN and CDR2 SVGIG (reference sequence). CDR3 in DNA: TGTGCCTGGGACTCCCGGAGAGGTCAGCCCCAGCATTTT. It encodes CAWDSRRGQPQHF.

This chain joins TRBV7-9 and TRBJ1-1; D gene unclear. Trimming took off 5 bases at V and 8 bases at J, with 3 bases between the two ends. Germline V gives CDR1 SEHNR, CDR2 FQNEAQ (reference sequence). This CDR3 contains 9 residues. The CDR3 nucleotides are TGTGCCAGCAGCCAAGAAGCTTTCTTT. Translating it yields CASSQEAFF.

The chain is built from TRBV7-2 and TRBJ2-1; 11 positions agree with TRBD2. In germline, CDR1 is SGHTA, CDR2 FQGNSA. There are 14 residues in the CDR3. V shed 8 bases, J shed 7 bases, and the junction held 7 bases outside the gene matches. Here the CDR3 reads CASGFLAGGNEQFF. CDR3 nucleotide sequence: TGTGCCAGCGGATTCCTAGCGGGAGGTAATGAGCAGTTCTTC.

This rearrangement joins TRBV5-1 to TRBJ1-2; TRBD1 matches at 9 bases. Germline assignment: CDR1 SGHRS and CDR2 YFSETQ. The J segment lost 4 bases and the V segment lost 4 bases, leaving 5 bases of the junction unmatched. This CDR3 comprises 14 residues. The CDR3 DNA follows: TGCGCCAGCAGCGTGGACAGGGGAGGCTATGGCTACACCTTC. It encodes CASSVDRGGYGYTF.

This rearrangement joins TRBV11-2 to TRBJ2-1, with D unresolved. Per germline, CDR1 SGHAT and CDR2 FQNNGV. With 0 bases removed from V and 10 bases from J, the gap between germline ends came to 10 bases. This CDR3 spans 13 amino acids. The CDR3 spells CASSLELNSEQFF. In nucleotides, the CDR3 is TGTGCCAGCAGCTTAGAACTCAACTCGGAGCAGTTCTTC. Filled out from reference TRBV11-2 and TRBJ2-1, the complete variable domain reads EAGVAQSPRYKIIEKRQSVAFWCNPISGHATLYWYQQILGQGPKLLIQFQNNGVVDDSQLPKDRFSAERLKGVDSTLKIQPAKLEDSAVYLCASSLELNSEQFFGPGTRLTVL.

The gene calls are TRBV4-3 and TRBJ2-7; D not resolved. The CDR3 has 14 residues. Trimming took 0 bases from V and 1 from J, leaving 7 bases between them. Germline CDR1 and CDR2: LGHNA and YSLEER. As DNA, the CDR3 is TGCGCCAGCAGCCAAGAGCCCCAGTCCTACGAGCAGTACTTC. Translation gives CASSQEPQSYEQYF.

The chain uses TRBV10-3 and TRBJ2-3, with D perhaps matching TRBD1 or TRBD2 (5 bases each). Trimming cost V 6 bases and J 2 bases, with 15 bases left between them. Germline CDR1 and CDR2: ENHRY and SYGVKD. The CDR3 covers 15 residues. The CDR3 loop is CAIREGREFTDTQYF. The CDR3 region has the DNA TGTGCCATCAGAGAGGGCAGGGAATTCACAGATACGCAGTATTTT.

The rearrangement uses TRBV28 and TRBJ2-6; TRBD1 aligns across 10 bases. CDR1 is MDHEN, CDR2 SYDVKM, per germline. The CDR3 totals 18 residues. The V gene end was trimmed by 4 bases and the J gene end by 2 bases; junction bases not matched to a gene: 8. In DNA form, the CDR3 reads TGTGCCAGCAGTTACCAGGGACAGGGGAAACCTGGGGCCAACGTCCTGACTTTC. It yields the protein CASSYQGQGKPGANVLTF.

The CDR3: CASSINSASEAFF. CDR3 DNA: TGTGCCAGTAGTATTAATTCAGCGTCTGAAGCTTTCTTT. The chain combines TRBV19 with TRBJ1-1; D remains unclear. This CDR3 spans 13 amino acids. V was clipped by 3 bases and J by 6 bases, with 11 bases between them. Per germline, CDR1 LNHDA and CDR2 SQIVND (reference sequence). Full variable domain (missing parts from reference TRBV19 and TRBJ1-1): DGGITQSPKYLFRKEGQNVTLSCEQNLNHDAMYWYRQDPGQGLRLIYYSQIVNDFQKGDIAEGYSVSREKKESFPLTVTSAQKNPTAFYLCASSINSASEAFFGQGTRLTVV.

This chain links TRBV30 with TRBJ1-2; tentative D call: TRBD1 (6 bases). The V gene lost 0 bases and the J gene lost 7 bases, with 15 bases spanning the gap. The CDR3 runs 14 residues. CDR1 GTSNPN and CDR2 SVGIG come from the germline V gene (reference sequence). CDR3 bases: TGTGCCTGGAGTGTATCGGCAGGGGTTGGTGGCTACACCTTC. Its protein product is CAWSVSAGVGGYTF.

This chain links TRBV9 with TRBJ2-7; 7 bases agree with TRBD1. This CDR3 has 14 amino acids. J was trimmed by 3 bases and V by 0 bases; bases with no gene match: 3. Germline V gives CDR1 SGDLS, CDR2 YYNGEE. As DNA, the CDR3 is TGTGCCAGCAGCGTAGATCCAGGGGGCTACGAGCAGTACTTC. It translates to CASSVDPGGYEQYF.

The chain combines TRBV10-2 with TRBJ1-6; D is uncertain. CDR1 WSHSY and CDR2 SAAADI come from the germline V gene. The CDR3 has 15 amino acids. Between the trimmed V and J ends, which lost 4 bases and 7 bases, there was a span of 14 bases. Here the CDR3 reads CASSAEALPNSPLHF. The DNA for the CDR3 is TGCGCCAGCAGTGCTGAGGCTCTTCCAAATTCACCCCTCCACTTT.

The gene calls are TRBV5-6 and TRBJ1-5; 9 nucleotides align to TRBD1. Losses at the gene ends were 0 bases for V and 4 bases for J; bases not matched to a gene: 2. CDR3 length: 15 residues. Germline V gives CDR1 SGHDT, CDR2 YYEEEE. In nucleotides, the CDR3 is TGTGCCAGCAGCTTGGGAGACAGGGGGAATCAGCCCCAGCATTTT. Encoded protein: CASSLGDRGNQPQHF.

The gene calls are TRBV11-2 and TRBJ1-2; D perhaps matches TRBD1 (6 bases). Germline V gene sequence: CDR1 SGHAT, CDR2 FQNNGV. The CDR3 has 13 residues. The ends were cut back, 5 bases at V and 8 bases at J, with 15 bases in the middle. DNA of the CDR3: TGTGCCAGCAGCCATGGACAGATTGGGGGCTACACCTTC. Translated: CASSHGQIGGYTF.

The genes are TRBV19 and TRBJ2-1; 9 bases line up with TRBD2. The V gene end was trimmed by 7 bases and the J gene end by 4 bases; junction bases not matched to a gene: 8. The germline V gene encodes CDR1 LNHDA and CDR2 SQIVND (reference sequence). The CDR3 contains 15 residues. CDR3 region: CASTFSGRGYNEQFF. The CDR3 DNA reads TGTGCCAGTACCTTTAGCGGGAGAGGTTACAATGAGCAGTTCTTC.

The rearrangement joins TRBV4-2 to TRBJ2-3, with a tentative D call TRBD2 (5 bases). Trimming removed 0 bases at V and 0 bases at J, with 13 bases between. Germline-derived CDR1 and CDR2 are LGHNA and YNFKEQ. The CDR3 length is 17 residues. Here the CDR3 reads CASSQDPRGTSTDTQYF. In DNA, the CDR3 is TGTGCCAGCAGCCAAGATCCTCGGGGAACTAGCACAGATACGCAGTATTTT.

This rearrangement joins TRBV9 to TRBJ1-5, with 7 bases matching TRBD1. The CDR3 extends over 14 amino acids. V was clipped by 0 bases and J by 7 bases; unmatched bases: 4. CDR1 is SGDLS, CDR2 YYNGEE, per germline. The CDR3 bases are TGTGCCAGCAGCGTAGACAGGGGTGGGCAGCCCCAGCATTTT. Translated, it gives CASSVDRGGQPQHF. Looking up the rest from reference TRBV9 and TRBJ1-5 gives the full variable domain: DSGVTQTPKHLITATGQRVTLRCSPRSGDLSVYWYQQSLDQGLQFLIQYYNGEERAKGNILERFSAQQFPDLHSELNLSSLELGDSALYFCASSVDRGGQPQHFGDGTRLSIL.

CDR3 DNA sequence: TGTGCCAGCTCACGGACAGGGGGCACGGAGCCCCAGCATTTT. It is translated as CASSRTGGTEPQHF. The genes are TRBV18 and TRBJ1-5; 11 nucleotides line up with TRBD1. This CDR3 is 14 amino acids long. Germline values: CDR1 KGHSH, CDR2 LQKENI. V shed 4 bases and J 8 bases; nucleotides not matched to a gene: 4.

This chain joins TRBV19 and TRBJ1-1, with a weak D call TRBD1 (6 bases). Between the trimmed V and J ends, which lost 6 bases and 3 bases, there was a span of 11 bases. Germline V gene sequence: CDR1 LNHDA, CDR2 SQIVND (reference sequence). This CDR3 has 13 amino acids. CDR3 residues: CASRSQGYTEAFF. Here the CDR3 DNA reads TGTGCCAGTAGGTCACAGGGATACACTGAAGCTTTCTTT. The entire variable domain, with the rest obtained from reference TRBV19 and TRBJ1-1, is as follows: DGGITQSPKYLFRKEGQNVTLSCEQNLNHDAMYWYRQDPGQGLRLIYYSQIVNDFQKGDIAEGYSVSREKKESFPLTVTSAQKNPTAFYLCASRSQGYTEAFFGQGTRLTVV.

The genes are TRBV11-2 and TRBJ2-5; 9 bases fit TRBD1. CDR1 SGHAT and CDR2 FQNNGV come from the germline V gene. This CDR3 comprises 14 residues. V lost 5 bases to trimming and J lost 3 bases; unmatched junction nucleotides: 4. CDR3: CASSTWTGEETQYF. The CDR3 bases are TGTGCCAGCAGCACATGGACAGGGGAAGAGACCCAGTACTTC. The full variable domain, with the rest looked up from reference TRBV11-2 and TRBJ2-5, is EAGVAQSPRYKIIEKRQSVAFWCNPISGHATLYWYQQILGQGPKLLIQFQNNGVVDDSQLPKDRFSAERLKGVDSTLKIQPAKLEDSAVYLCASSTWTGEETQYFGPGTRLLVL.

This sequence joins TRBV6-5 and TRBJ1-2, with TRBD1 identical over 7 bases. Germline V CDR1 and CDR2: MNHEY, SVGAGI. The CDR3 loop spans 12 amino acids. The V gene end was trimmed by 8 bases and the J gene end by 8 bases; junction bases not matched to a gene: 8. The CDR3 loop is CASGVRGYGYTF. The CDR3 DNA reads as TGTGCCAGCGGGGTCAGGGGGTACGGCTACACCTTC.

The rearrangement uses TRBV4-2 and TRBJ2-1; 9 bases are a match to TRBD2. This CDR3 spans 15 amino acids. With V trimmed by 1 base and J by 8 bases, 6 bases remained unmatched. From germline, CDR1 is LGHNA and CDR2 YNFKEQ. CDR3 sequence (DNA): TGTGCCAGCAGCCAAGGGGCTAGCGGGGATTATGAGCAGTTCTTC. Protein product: CASSQGASGDYEQFF.

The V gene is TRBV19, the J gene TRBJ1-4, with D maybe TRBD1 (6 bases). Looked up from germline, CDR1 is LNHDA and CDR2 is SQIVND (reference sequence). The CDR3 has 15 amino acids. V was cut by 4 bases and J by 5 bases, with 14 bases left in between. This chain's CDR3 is CASSTVRDTNEKLFF. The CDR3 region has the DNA TGTGCCAGTAGTACGGTGAGGGACACCAATGAAAAACTGTTTTTT.

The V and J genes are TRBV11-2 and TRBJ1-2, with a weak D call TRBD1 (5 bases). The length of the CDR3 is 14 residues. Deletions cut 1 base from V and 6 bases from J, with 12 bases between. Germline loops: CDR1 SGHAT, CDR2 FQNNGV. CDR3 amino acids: CASSLAQGFDGYTF. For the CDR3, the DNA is TGTGCCAGCAGCTTAGCTCAGGGATTCGATGGCTACACCTTC. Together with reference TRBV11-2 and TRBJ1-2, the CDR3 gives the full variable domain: EAGVAQSPRYKIIEKRQSVAFWCNPISGHATLYWYQQILGQGPKLLIQFQNNGVVDDSQLPKDRFSAERLKGVDSTLKIQPAKLEDSAVYLCASSLAQGFDGYTFGSGTRLTVV.

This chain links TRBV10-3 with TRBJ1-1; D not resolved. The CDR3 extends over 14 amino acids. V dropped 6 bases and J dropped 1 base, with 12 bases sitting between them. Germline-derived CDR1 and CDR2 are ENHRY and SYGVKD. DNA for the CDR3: TGTGCCATCAGCCTGGATGCGGGGAACACTGAAGCTTTCTTT. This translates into CAISLDAGNTEAFF.